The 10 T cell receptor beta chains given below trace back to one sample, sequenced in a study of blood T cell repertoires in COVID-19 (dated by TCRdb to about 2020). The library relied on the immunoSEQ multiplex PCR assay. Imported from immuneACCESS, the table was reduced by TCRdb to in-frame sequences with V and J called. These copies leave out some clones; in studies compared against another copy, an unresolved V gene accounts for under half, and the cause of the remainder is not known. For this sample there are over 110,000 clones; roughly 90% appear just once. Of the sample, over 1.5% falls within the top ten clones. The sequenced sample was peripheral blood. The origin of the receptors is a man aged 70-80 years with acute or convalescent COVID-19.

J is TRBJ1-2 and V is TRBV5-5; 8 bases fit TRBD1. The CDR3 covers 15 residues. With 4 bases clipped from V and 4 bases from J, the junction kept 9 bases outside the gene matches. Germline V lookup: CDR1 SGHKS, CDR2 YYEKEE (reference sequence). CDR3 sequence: CASSIAGTGVYGYTF. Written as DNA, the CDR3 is TGTGCCAGCAGCATTGCCGGGACAGGAGTCTATGGCTACACCTTC. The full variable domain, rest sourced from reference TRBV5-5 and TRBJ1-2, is DAGVTQSPTHLIKTRGQQVTLRCSPISGHKSVSWYQQVLGQGPQFIFQYYEKEERGRGNFPDRFSARQFPNYSSELNVNALLLGDSALYLCASSIAGTGVYGYTFGSGTRLTVV.

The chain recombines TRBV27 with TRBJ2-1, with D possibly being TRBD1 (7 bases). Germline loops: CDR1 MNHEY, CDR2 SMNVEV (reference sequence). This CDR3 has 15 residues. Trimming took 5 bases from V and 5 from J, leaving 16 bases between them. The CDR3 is CASSPWAGGNNEQFF. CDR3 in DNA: TGTGCCAGCAGTCCCTGGGCAGGGGGGAACAATGAGCAGTTCTTC.

The CDR3 reads CSGRGSGETQYF. Here the CDR3 DNA reads TGCAGCGGCCGAGGCAGTGGGGAGACCCAGTACTTC. This rearrangement joins TRBV29-1 to TRBJ2-5, with D unresolved. V lost 7 bases, J lost 5 bases, and 14 bases lay in between. Germline V gene data show CDR1 as SQVTM and CDR2 as ANQGSEA. The CDR3 covers 12 residues.

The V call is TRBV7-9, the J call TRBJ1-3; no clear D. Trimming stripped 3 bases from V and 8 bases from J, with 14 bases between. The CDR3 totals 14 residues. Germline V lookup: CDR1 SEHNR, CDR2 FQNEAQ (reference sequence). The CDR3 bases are TGTGCCAGCAGCTTGTGGAGGGCGGGTCACACCATATATTTT. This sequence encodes CASSLWRAGHTIYF.

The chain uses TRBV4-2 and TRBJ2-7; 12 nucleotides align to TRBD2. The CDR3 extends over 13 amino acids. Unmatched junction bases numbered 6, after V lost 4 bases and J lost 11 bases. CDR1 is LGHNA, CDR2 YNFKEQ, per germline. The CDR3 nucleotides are TGTGCCAGCAGCCCGCGAACTAGCGGGGGGAAGTACTTC. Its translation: CASSPRTSGGKYF.

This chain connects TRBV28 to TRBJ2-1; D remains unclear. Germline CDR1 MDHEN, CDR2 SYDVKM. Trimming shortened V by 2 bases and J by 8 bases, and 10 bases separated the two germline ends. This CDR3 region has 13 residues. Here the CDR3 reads CASSLGLEDEQFF. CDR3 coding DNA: TGTGCCAGCAGTTTAGGCTTAGAGGATGAGCAGTTCTTC.

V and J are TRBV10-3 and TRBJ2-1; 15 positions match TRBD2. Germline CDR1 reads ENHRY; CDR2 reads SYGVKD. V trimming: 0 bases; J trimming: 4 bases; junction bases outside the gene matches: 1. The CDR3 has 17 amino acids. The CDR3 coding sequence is TGTGCCATCAGTGAGTCGGGGACTAGCGGGGGGTACAATGAGCAGTTCTTC. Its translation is CAISESGTSGGYNEQFF.

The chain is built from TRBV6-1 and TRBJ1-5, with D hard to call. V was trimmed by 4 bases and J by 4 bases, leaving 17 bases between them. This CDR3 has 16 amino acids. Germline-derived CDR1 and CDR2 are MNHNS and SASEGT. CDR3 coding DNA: TGTGCCAGCAGTGGACCTAGCGGGCGCGGGAATCAGCCCCAGCATTTT. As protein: CASSGPSGRGNQPQHF.

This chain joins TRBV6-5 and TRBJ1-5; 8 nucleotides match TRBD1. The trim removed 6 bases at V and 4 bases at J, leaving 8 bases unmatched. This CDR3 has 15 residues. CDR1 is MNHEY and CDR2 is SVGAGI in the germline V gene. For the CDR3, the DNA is TGTGCCAGCAGCCCAGACAGGGGAATAAATCAGCCCCAGCATTTT. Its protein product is CASSPDRGINQPQHF.

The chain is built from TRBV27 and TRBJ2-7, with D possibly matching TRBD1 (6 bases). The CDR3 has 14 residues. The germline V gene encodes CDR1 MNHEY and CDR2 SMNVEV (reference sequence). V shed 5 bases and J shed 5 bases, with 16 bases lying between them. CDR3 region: CASSPRGRGHEQYF. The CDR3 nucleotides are TGTGCCAGCAGTCCTCGGGGCAGGGGCCACGAGCAGTACTTC.